What follows is one T cell receptor beta chain and its context. The antigen remains undetermined. Germline V gene lookup returns CDR1 DFQATT and CDR2 SNEGSKA (reference sequence). Trimming pared 1 base from V and 0 bases from J, leaving 13 bases between. The CDR3 sequence is 15 residues long. The data stem from a study of CD8 T cells in ankylosing spondylitis. With molecular barcodes, quantitative 5'-RACE was used to make the TCR beta libraries. MiXCR, applied by TCRdb to the 5' RACE reads, yields one record per CDR3 protein. The sample lists 300,000 to 400,000 distinct CDR3 sequences; approximately 15% were seen once. Findings of the study overall: CD8+ cells made up the disease-linked clones, which were relatively rare in peripheral blood. In ankylosing spondylitis blood, a motif of roughly 8 highly homologous TCR beta variants appeared characteristic.

The chain has TRBV20-1 and TRBJ2-7; no definite D call. This sequence originates from a male donor with ankylosing spondylitis or in good health (not recorded which). The sample consisted of blood, either unsorted or a sorted T cell fraction (not recorded which). CDR3 residues: CSARGGGDISYEQYF. The CDR3 DNA sequence: TGCAGTGCTAGAGGGGGTGGGGATATCTCCTACGAGCAGTACTTC.